Below, one T cell receptor beta chain is given with its context. TCRdb's table, derived via immunoSEQ multiplex PCR, lists solely in-frame clones and lacks some. The data contain about 150,000 clones, 75% to 90% of them seen just once; the ten biggest clones take up 6.9%. This entry belongs to a study of T cell responses to AZD1222 COVID-19 vaccine. The germline V and J ends were trimmed by 6 bases and 7 bases, with 19 bases remaining between them. This CDR3 is built from 15 residues. Germline V lookup: CDR1 MNHNY, CDR2 SVGAGI (reference sequence). The receptor was isolated from an adult who had recovered from COVID-19. Specimen: peripheral blood, collected after recovery from COVID-19. This chain uses TRBV6-6 with TRBJ1-5; D perhaps matches TRBD1 (6 bases). CDR3 DNA sequence: TGTGCCAGCAGGGAGACACGGGGGGCAGAGCAGCCCCAGCATTTT. Its protein is CASRETRGAEQPQHF.